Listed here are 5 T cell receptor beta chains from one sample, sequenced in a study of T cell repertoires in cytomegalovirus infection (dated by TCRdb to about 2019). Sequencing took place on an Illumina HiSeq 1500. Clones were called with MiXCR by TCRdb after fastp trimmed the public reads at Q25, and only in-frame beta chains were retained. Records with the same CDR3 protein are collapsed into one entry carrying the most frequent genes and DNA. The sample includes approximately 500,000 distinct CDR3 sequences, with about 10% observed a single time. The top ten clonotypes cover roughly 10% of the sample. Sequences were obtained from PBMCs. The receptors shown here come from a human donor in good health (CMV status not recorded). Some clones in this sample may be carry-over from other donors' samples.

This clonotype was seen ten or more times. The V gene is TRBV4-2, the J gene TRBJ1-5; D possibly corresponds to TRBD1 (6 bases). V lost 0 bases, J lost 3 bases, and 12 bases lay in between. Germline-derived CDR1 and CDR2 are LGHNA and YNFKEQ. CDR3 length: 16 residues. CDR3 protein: CASSQEGRGYNQPQHF. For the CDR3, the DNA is TGTGCCAGCAGCCAAGAGGGGAGGGGGTACAATCAGCCCCAGCATTTT.

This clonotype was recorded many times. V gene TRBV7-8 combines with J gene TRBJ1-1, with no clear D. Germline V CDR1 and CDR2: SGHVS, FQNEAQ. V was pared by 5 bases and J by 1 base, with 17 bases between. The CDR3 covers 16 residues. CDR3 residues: CASSPLAVWTNTEAFF. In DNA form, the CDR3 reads TGTGCCAGCAGCCCCTTGGCTGTTTGGACGAACACTGAAGCTTTCTTT.

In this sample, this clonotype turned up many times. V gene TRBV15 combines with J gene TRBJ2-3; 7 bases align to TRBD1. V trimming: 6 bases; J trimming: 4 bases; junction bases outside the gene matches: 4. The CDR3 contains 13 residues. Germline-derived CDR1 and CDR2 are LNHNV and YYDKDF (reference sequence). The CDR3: CATSRQGPDTQYF. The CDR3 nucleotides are TGTGCCACCAGTCGACAGGGCCCAGATACGCAGTATTTT.

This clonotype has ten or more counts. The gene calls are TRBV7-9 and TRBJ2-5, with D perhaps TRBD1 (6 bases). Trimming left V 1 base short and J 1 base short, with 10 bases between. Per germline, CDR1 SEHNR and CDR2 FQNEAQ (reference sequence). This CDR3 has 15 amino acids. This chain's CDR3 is CASSLVGASQETQYF. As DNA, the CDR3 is TGTGCCAGCAGCTTAGTGGGGGCTAGCCAAGAGACCCAGTACTTC.

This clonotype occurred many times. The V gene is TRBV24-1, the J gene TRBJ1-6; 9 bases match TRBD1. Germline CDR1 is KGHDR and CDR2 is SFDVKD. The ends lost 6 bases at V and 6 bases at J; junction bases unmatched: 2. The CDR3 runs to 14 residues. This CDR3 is CATSPDRGNSPLHF. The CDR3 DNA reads TGTGCCACCAGTCCGGACAGGGGTAATTCACCCCTCCACTTT.